This T cell receptor (beta chain) is drawn from a study of cytomegalovirus exposure and HLA in healthy donors (dated by TCRdb to the late 2010s). With respect to the entire study: An earlier analysis of several hundred of the donors reported more than 250 Gb of sequence data and around 110 million unique TCR beta sequences from some 180 million T cells. An early release that covered about 640 HLA-typed donors contained 300 to 350 gigabases of sequencing data and tens of millions of unique TCR sequences. Of the approximately 400 genotyped donors, more than 75% were placed in the genetic ancestry cluster associated with self-reported Caucasian donors. The study was designed to test whether signatures of past pathogen exposure could be identified by cataloging public T cell receptors. Using immunosequencing, the study profiled T cell repertoires from 666 subjects and related those repertoires to cytomegalovirus serostatus. A separate validation cohort of about 110 different subjects was used in addition to the approximately 640-subject first cohort. The study combined high-throughput TCR immunosequencing, statistical association of individual TCRs with disease status, and machine learning to predict cytomegalovirus infection status. In a later analysis, previously published TCR beta repertoires from several hundred donors were re-analyzed and high-resolution HLA genotyping was added so that TCR occurrence patterns could be studied. The later analysis used no new phenotypic data to find candidate immune exposures, relying instead on TCR beta sequences and their occurrence across donors. An earlier analysis of 587 of the donors used high-throughput TCR beta sequencing to judge whether each TCR beta V gene segment behaved as functional or pseudogenic. Donor age, sex, ethnicity and CMV serostatus were collected together with the repertoire data. In a later genetic analysis, genome-wide SNP genotypes for about 55% of the roughly 670 donors were used, and that subset was treated as a discovery cohort. All discovery cohort repertoires had been generated using a single sequencing platform. HLA typing covered class I and class II loci at four-digit resolution. Typing coverage differed by locus: A, B, C, DRB1 and DQB1 were typed in roughly 620-630 donors, DQA1 in approximately 520, DPA1 in around 580, and DPB1 in approximately 450. A handful of DR-DQ haplotypes were handled as single units for association and clustering because linkage in the cohort was strong. Among 300 to 500 genotyped donors of the cohort, an average of roughly 230,000 unique TCR beta nucleotide sequences was sequenced per donor, of which approximately 19% were non-productive. The paper as a whole reports these results and caveats: In a later analysis, more than 15,000 TCR beta sequences were associated with specific HLA alleles at a false discovery rate of 0.05. The study gave a list of 150 to 200 TCR beta chains associated with cytomegalovirus. In both the original and validation cohorts, the classifier was reported to diagnose cytomegalovirus status with high specificity and sensitivity. According to a later analysis, TCR association rates differed among HLA loci, with DRB1 alleles showing the most associated TCRs and HLA-C alleles showing the fewest. A further reported finding was that TCR beta sequences accurately predicted the HLA-A and HLA-B alleles for most subjects in the first cohort. A later analysis found that most CMV-associated TCR beta chains appeared HLA-restricted, with HLA associations seemingly driven largely by CMV exposure. A cluster of highly shared sequence variants was judged likely to represent a technical artifact of the sequencing pipeline. V-gene and J-gene trimming of TCR beta chains was associated with a missense DCLRE1C variant in a later genetic analysis, and the association was replicated in an independent cohort. Compared with equally common non-associated chains, HLA-associated TCR beta chains in a later analysis were more clonally expanded and had lower generation probabilities. Most TCR sequences were seen in very few donors, while some public TCRs were found in many individuals. Correlated functional status among segregating V segments might reflect linkage disequilibrium, but an unknown experimental factor could not be ruled out. Several of the top co-occurrence clusters appeared to be linked to parvovirus B19, influenza, CMV and Epstein-Barr virus, according to a later analysis. Compared with the approximately 710-donor mean, donors in an Asian-associated ancestry cluster had fewer N-insertions in productive TCRs, according to a later genetic analysis. For the cohort, immune exposure information was limited to CMV serostatus. Assigning TCR associations to individual alleles was difficult when HLA alleles, especially DR and DQ, strongly co-occurred. The earlier analysis of approximately 590 of the donors excluded seventeen rarely observed V segments, including chromosome 9 orphons, because counts were too low. It was suggested by the authors that the approach could potentially be generalized to other disease states and immunological phenotypes. In vitro tests confirmed that a few of the cytomegalovirus-associated TCR beta chains recognize cytomegalovirus antigens. Some IMGT-functional V segments, including TRBV6-2 and TRBV6-3, could not be told apart with the 87-base-pair reads, so those segments were excluded. The presence/absence analyses assumed that sequencing depth was roughly uniform across donors, and that assumption may not be true. In an earlier analysis of approximately 600 of the donors, most TCR beta V segments were observed in productive rearrangements about 87% or about 30% of the time, broadly matching IMGT annotations. This cohort had only TCR beta chains sequenced, and the lack of alpha or paired-chain data limited which features could be detected. Because some donors lacked HLA typing at each locus, the association tests relied only on the typed subset.

For this clone: Its cognate antigen has yet to be identified. Base qualities are not provided; no much larger clone lies one nucleotide away.

Receptor amplification or capture employed the immunoSEQ multiplex PCR assay. The multiplex PCR relied on a mix of 60 forward primers for TCR Vbeta segments and 13 reverse primers for TCR Jbeta segments. A multiplex PCR assay on genomic DNA amplified the CDR3 region of rearranged TCR beta genes. The Illumina HiSeq System was used to sequence the amplified TCR beta libraries as 87-base-pair reads. The paper's processing steps were these. In a later analysis, tens of millions of unique TCR beta chains were counted across the roughly 700 repertoires, and about 10 million of these chains were shared by at least two donors. Raw reads were error-corrected and collapsed into unique sequences by a nearest-neighbor algorithm in which closely related sequences were merged to remove PCR and sequencing errors. Alignment of CDR3 sequences to IMGT reference sequences was used to assign V, D and J gene segments. For a sequence to be retained, a match of at least six nucleotides to both a V gene segment and a J gene segment was required. A rearrangement counted as productive if the CDR3 had no stop codons and remained in frame with V and J, and every other rearrangement counted as non-productive. CDR3 was defined by IMGT convention, running from the second conserved V-encoded cysteine to the conserved J-encoded phenylalanine. The earlier analysis of 587 of the donors excluded any sequence lacking an unambiguous match to a single V gene segment. In an earlier analysis of approximately 610 of the donors, V segments were called functional above 56.7% productive rearrangements and were called segregating when the between-donor standard deviation exceeded 5%. A statistical classification framework was built to diagnose cytomegalovirus status from the catalog of TCR beta chain sequences. V and J gene assignment, in a later analysis, came from comparing TCR nucleotide sequences with IMGT/GENE-DB human TR gene sequences. A later analysis assigned CDR3 sequences and most-parsimonious VDJ recombination scenarios with the TCRdist pipeline. In a later analysis, each TCR beta chain was defined by its CDR3 amino acid sequence together with its V-gene family, and reads without a unique V-gene family were excluded. To address suspected cross-contamination and a sequencing artifact, a later analysis removed 450 to 700 highly shared, low-generation-probability nucleotide sequences. In a later analysis, a clonal expansion index was calculated for each public chain from normalized within-repertoire ranks of inferred template counts. Generation probabilities in a later analysis came from a VDJ recombination model fitted to out-of-frame rearrangements, and those results were checked against IGoR. In a later analysis, TCR-TCR, TCR-HLA and TCR-CMV co-occurrence was scored with hypergeometric tests, and a repertoire-size bias correction was applied to TCR pairs. A later analysis estimated false discovery rates by permuting HLA or CMV assignments 20 times. In a later analysis, co-occurring TCRs were grouped using DBSCAN, with TCRdist sequence similarity added in when clustering inside HLA-allele-positive subsets. Co-occurrence clustering excluded repertoires with fewer than 30,000 or more than 120,000 public chains, plus five with anomalous nucleotide sharing. Here the immuneACCESS table is served through TCRdb, limited to in-frame sequences with V and J called. Missing clones are a known gap in these copies; in checked studies unresolved V genes cover under half, and the rest lacks a known reason. V and J calls and clone size are copied from that table; D and trimming were computed from the DNA. The sample table lists more than 90,000 clones, around 80% of them with a count of one. The ten largest make up about 0.5% of the sample.

In total, 666 healthy bone marrow donors made up the cohort. Cohort members were all nominally healthy when sampled, although unrecorded immune exposures were likely present. The donor was CMV seronegative and belonged to the group of 352 seronegative cohort members. A peripheral blood sample was provided by each donor, and peripheral blood mononuclear cells were used for TCR beta sequencing. Genomic DNA was extracted from the blood cell samples with the Qiagen DNeasy Blood Extraction Kit. CDR1 and CDR2, looked up from the germline V gene, are ENHRY and SYGVKD. Measured from the cysteine to the phenylalanine, the CDR3 is 14 residues long. Only the CDR3 DNA stays, 42 bases, in frame from base 1. Trimming removed 6 bases from V and 2 bases from J, leaving 12 bases between the germline ends.

The V and J segments used are TRBV10-3 and TRBJ2-3; the D gene is perhaps TRBD2, on 6 matching bases. The clonotype was recovered from a man younger than 45 in good health and CMV-seronegative. The material sequenced was PBMCs. The CDR3 reads CAISYGTSTDTQYF. At the DNA level, the sequence is TGTGCCATCAGCTACGGGACTTCCACAGATACGCAGTATTTT.